This T cell receptor beta chain was obtained from a study of blood T cell repertoires in COVID-19. Study details: The study drew acute and convalescent COVID-19 samples from the United States, Italy and Spain. Sample material is recorded as cDNA or gDNA derived from T cells, B-cell-depleted T cells, or PBMCs.

TCRdb's copy holds only in-frame clones and misses some; the assay was immunoSEQ multiplex PCR. This sample has some 40,000 clones, with 87% found just once. This CDR3 has 12 amino acids. V was clipped by 3 bases and J by 5 bases, with 7 bases between them. Germline CDR1 is LNHDA and CDR2 is SQIVND (reference sequence). The rearrangement uses TRBV19 and TRBJ1-2; D call uncertain. The sequenced sample was peripheral blood. The sequence derives from a man between 60 and 75 years old with acute or convalescent COVID-19. CDR3 residues: CASSMRGYGYTF. CDR3 DNA: TGTGCCAGTAGTATGCGGGGTTATGGCTACACCTTC.